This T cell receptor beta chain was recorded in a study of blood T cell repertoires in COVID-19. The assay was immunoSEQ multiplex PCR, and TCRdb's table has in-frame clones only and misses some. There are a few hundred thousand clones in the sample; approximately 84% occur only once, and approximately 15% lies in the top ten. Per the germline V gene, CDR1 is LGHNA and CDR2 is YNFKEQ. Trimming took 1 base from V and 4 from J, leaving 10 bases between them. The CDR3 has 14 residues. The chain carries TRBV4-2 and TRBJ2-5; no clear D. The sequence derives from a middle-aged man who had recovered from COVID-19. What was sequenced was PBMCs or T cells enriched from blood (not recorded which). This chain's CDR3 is CASSQGSSAETQYF. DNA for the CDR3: TGTGCCAGCAGCCAAGGCTCTAGTGCAGAGACCCAGTACTTC.